Detailed here is one T cell receptor beta chain. Trimming took 3 bases from V and 3 from J; bases not matched to a gene: 1. CDR1 is DFQATT, CDR2 SNEGSKA, per germline (reference sequence). The CDR3 loop spans 13 amino acids. The protocol was immunoSEQ multiplex PCR, while the TCRdb copy is restricted to in-frame clones and leaves out a portion. Among over 85,000 clones listed, nearly 90% were seen once. This specimen belongs to a study of T cell responses to AZD1222 COVID-19 vaccine. Across the whole study: Second-dose groups at about 4 or about 12 weeks were pooled.

The receptor was isolated from an adult in good health. The chain is built from TRBV20-1 and TRBJ1-2; 10 nucleotides agree with TRBD1. Specimen: peripheral blood, collected on day 0 of AZD1222 vaccination. Here the CDR3 DNA reads TGCAGTGCTAGTGGGACAGGGGACTATGGCTACACCTTC. Translation gives CSASGTGDYGYTF.